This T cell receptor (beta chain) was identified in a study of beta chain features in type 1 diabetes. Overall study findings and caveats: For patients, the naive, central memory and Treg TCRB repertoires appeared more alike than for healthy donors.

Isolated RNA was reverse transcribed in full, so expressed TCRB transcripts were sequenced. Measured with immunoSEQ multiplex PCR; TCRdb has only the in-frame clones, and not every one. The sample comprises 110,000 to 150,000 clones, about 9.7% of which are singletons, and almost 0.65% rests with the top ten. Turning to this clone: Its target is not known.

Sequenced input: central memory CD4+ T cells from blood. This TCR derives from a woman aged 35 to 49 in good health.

CDR3 nucleotides: TGTGCCAGCAGCTTAGGAGCCAGCGGGGGGGCTAGCACAGATACGCAGTATTTT. The encoded protein is CASSLGASGGASTDTQYF. The chain couples TRBV11-2 to TRBJ2-3; TRBD2 matches at 10 bases. CDR1 is SGHAT, CDR2 FQNNGV, per germline. CDR3 length: 18 amino acids. V was pared by 1 base and J by 0 bases, with 7 bases of the junction left unmatched.